The following is a T cell receptor beta chain sequence with its context. Antigen: not known. Every immunoSEQ plate was one replicate of a subset's evenly spread DNA. The assay was immunoSEQ multiplex PCR, and TCRdb's table has in-frame clones only and misses some. This repertoire shows under 600,000 clones, 60% to 80% found once; its top ten account for approximately 13%. Trimming took off 6 bases at V and 5 bases at J, with 16 bases between the two ends. The CDR3 covers 14 residues. Germline assignment: CDR1 MDHEN and CDR2 SYDVKM. The sample comes from a study of shared clonotypes between healthy human individuals. Study results and caveats: Limitation of the genetic and exposure-history diversity represented came from the few donors. Clonotype sharing levels among donors were expected to vary with sequencing depth.

Each of the donors was a healthy adult who was HIV-negative and had not had a recent acute infection or vaccination. The sample taken for sequencing was PBMCs. The sequence derives from a middle-aged woman in good health. Some clones in this sample may be carry-over from other donors' samples. The genes are TRBV28 and TRBJ2-5; a possible D gene is TRBD2 (5 bases). This CDR3 is CASSLYAGGETQYF. The DNA for the CDR3 is TGTGCCAGCAGCCTATATGCGGGTGGGGAGACCCAGTACTTC.